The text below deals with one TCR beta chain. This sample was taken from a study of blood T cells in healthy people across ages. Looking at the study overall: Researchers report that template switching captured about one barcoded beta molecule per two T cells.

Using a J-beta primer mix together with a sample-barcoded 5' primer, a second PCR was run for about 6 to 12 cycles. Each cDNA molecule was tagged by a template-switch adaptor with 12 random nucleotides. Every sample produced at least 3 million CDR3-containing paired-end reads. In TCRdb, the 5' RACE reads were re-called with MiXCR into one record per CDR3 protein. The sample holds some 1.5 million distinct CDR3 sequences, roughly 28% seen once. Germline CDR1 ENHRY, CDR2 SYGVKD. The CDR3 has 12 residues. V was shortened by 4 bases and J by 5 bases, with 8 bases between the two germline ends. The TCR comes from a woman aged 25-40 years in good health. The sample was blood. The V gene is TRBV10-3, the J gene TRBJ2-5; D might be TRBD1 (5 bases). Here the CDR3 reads CAISVSGETQYF. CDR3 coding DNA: TGTGCCATCAGTGTTTCAGGGGAGACCCAGTACTTC.